This TCR beta chain was sequenced in a study of neurological immune-mediated disorders. Study-level findings and limits: Multiple sclerosis patients had less TCR clonal expansion than even healthy controls, unlike HTLV-1-associated myelopathy.

This clonotype was observed many times. Its cognate antigen is unknown. Germline V lookup: CDR1 SGHVS, CDR2 FQNEAQ. Trimming removed 6 bases from V and 3 bases from J, with 11 bases in between. The CDR3 runs 13 residues. It was by 5'RACE with 10-nucleotide random UMIs that the cDNA was made. A single record per CDR3 protein comes from TCRdb applying MiXCR to the 5' RACE reads. Of 50,000 to 65,000 distinct CDR3 sequences in the sample, under 5% are singletons; the top ten hold approximately 3.2%. The sequence derives from a woman between 45 and 60 years old with multiple sclerosis. The sample taken for sequencing was PBMCs. The rearrangement links TRBV7-8 to TRBJ2-5; no definite D call. CDR3 sequence: CASRTRFEETQYF. DNA of the CDR3: TGTGCCAGCAGAACCCGCTTCGAAGAGACCCAGTACTTC.